The 15 T cell receptor beta chains given below trace back to one sample, sequenced in a study of CD8 T cells in Susac syndrome. RNA totalling about 0.45 to 1 ug underwent reverse transcription with random hexamers. TCRdb processed the immunoSEQ multiplex PCR reads anew with MiXCR; each CDR3 protein has one entry. The sample contains some 160,000 distinct CDR3 sequences, roughly 94% of which appear only once. Sequences were obtained from CD4+ T cells from PBMCs. These receptors originate from a human donor in good health.

This rearrangement joins TRBV20-1 to TRBJ1-2; D perhaps matches TRBD1 (5 bases). Germline CDR1 is DFQATT and CDR2 is SNEGSKA (reference sequence). Trimming removed 6 bases from V and 14 bases from J, with 25 bases in between. The CDR3 totals 13 residues. The CDR3 here is CSAPGGTVMARTF. In DNA form, the CDR3 reads TGCAGTGCCCCGGGGGGGACGGTTATGGCTAGGACCTTC.

The chain joins TRBV28 to TRBJ2-4, with 13 bases aligning to TRBD2. CDR1 is MDHEN, CDR2 SYDVKM, per germline. V lost 5 bases, J lost 8 bases, and 9 bases stayed unmatched. This CDR3 has 16 amino acids. CDR3 protein: CASSLPTSGRRYIQYF. The CDR3 nucleotides read TGTGCCAGCAGTCTCCCGACTAGCGGGAGGCGTTACATTCAGTACTTC.

The chain employs TRBV6-2 or TRBV6-3 and TRBJ2-7; D unclear. Germline assignment: CDR1 MNHEY and CDR2 SVGEGT. V lost 4 bases and J lost 0, with 19 bases in between. This CDR3 has 17 amino acids. The CDR3 DNA reads as TGTGCCAGCAGTTTCAATCCTCGACATTCCTACTCCTACGAGCAGTACTTC. It codes for CASSFNPRHSYSYEQYF.

V is TRBV24-1 and J is TRBJ2-5; possibly TRBD1 for D (5 bases). V was trimmed by 10 bases and J by 2 bases, leaving 10 bases between them. Germline lookup yields CDR1 KGHDR and CDR2 SFDVKD. This CDR3 is built from 12 residues. CDR3 in DNA: TGTGCCACGCAGGGTTTGCAAGAGACCCAGTACTTC. It encodes CATQGLQETQYF.

The rearrangement links TRBV19 to TRBJ1-6; perhaps TRBD1 as D (5 bases). The germline V gene encodes CDR1 LNHDA and CDR2 SQIVND (reference sequence). Trimming removed 5 bases at V and 4 bases at J, with 15 bases between. The CDR3 sequence is 16 residues long. CDR3 in amino acids: CASSVDPGPYNSPLHF. As DNA, the CDR3 is TGTGCCAGTAGTGTTGACCCGGGACCGTATAATTCACCCCTCCACTTT.

The chain is built from TRBV19 and TRBJ1-1; TRBD1 might be the D (5 bases). V lost 5 bases and J 8 bases, leaving 15 bases between the germline ends. The CDR3 runs 13 residues. Germline values: CDR1 LNHDA, CDR2 SQIVND (reference sequence). The CDR3 sequence is CASSRSRGTEAFF. In DNA, the CDR3 is TGTGCCAGTAGTCGCTCCCGGGGGACGGAAGCTTTCTTT.

This sequence joins TRBV12-3 or TRBV12-4 and TRBJ2-3, with 11 bases that match TRBD2. The junction had 6 bases not matched to a gene; V was cut back by 5 bases and J by 11 bases. The CDR3 sequence is 13 residues long. The CDR3 DNA reads as TGTGCCAGCAGTCCCACAACTAGCGGGGGGCAGTATTTT. Protein sequence: CASSPTTSGGQYF.

This sequence joins TRBV6-1 and TRBJ1-5, with 7 nucleotides matching TRBD1. The CDR3 contains 16 residues. With V trimmed by 1 base and J by 5 bases, 8 bases remained unmatched. The V gene's germline CDR1 is MNHNS and CDR2 SASEGT. The CDR3 sequence is CASSEGGTATYQPQHF. In DNA form, the CDR3 reads TGTGCCAGCAGTGAAGGGGGGACAGCAACCTATCAGCCCCAGCATTTT.

This chain joins TRBV20-1 and TRBJ1-3, with D unresolved. Germline-derived CDR1 and CDR2 are DFQATT and SNEGSKA (reference sequence). This CDR3 is 14 amino acids long. The V and J ends lost 0 bases and 0 bases respectively, with 6 bases between them. CDR3 amino acids: CSARDASSGNTIYF. DNA for the CDR3: TGCAGTGCTAGAGACGCTAGCTCTGGAAACACCATATATTTT.

The chain has TRBV7-9 and TRBJ2-2; D might be TRBD1 (6 bases). CDR1 and CDR2 from the germline V gene are SEHNR and FQNEAQ (reference sequence). Trimming pared 5 bases from V and 4 bases from J, leaving 11 bases between. This CDR3 comprises 14 residues. Written as DNA, the CDR3 is TGTGCCAGCAGCCTGACAGGAGCCACCGGGGAGCTGTTTTTT. Translated, it gives CASSLTGATGELFF.

V and J are TRBV5-6 and TRBJ2-7; perhaps D is TRBD1 or TRBD2 (6 bases each). This CDR3 is built from 15 residues. Looked up from germline, CDR1 is SGHDT and CDR2 is YYEEEE. The V end lost 4 bases, the J end lost 1 base, and 15 bases lay between the germline ends. CDR3 DNA: TGTGCCAGCAGCCCAGTAGGGGGGTATTCCTACGAGCAGTACTTC. Translated, it gives CASSPVGGYSYEQYF.

CDR3 in DNA: TGCAGTGCTAGGCCGGTCTACAATGAGCAGTTCTTC. Residues: CSARPVYNEQFF. The chain couples TRBV20-1 to TRBJ2-1; D gene unclear. Germline CDR1 DFQATT, CDR2 SNEGSKA (reference sequence). Between the trimmed V and J ends, which lost 3 bases and 3 bases, there was a span of 6 bases. This CDR3 spans 12 amino acids.

The table lists this clonotype with a few counts. This chain joins TRBV20-1 and TRBJ2-7, with a possible D match to TRBD2 (5 bases). V lost 3 bases to trimming and J lost 3 bases, with 12 bases between them. The CDR3 runs 13 residues. Per germline, CDR1 DFQATT and CDR2 SNEGSKA (reference sequence). This CDR3 is CSASRWEHYEQYF. The CDR3 DNA reads as TGCAGTGCTAGTAGGTGGGAGCACTACGAGCAGTACTTC.

The genes are TRBV7-9 and TRBJ2-5; weak D call: TRBD1 (6 bases). Germline V gives CDR1 SEHNR, CDR2 FQNEAQ (reference sequence). Trimming took 5 bases from V and 4 from J, leaving 14 bases between them. The CDR3 extends over 14 amino acids. The CDR3 loop is CASSLRTVGETQYF. CDR3 in DNA: TGTGCCAGCAGCCTCCGGACAGTAGGAGAGACCCAGTACTTC. The complete variable domain, with remaining parts taken from reference TRBV7-9 and TRBJ2-5, reads DTGVSQNPRHKITKRGQNVTFRCDPISEHNRLYWYRQTLGQGPEFLTYFQNEAQLEKSRLLSDRFSAERPKGSFSTLEIQRTEQGDSAMYLCASSLRTVGETQYFGPGTRLLVL.

CDR3 region: CASSRDRRGAFF. CDR3 coding DNA: TGTGCCAGCAGTCGGGACCGCCGGGGAGCTTTCTTT. J is TRBJ1-1 and V is TRBV28; D is perhaps TRBD1 (5 bases). From germline, CDR1 is MDHEN and CDR2 SYDVKM. The germline V and J ends were trimmed by 5 bases and 10 bases, with 14 bases remaining between them. There are 12 residues in the CDR3. Using reference TRBV28 and TRBJ1-1 for the parts outside the CDR3, the full variable domain is DVKVTQSSRYLVKRTGEKVFLECVQDMDHENMFWYRQDPGLGLRLIYFSYDVKMKEKGDIPEGYSVSREKKERFSLILESASTNQTSMYLCASSRDRRGAFFGQGTRLTVV.